This T cell receptor (beta chain) was observed in a study of Ad26.COV2.S vaccination and SARS-CoV-2 variants (TCRdb year 2021). For the wider study: The specificity and breadth of SARS-CoV-2-reactive T cell receptors after Ad26.COV2.S vaccination were assessed by TCRbeta repertoire sequencing. A total of around 32 samples were included in the TCR-sequenced set, comprising roughly 19 Ad26.COV2.S vaccine recipients, 5 placebo recipients and 8 SARS-CoV-2 convalescent individuals. What the study reported, not specific to this receptor: Vaccine and placebo recipients had similar non-spike TCR breadth, a finding consistent with the vaccine containing only spike. It was noted by the authors that total T cell responses may have been underestimated by the TCR breadth and depth analyses. Ad26.COV2.S recipients had higher spike-specific TCR breadth than placebo recipients (P = 0.0014). After vaccination, substantial breadth of spike-specific CD8+ and CD4+ T cell responses was reported.

The CDR3 goes from the cysteine to the phenylalanine over 15 residues. The only DNA kept is the CDR3, 45 bases in frame from the first base. The germline V gene provides CDR1 SNHLY and CDR2 FYNNEI. For this chain, trimming is 4 bases at the V end and 5 bases at the J end, and the number of junction bases without a gene match is 7. The immunoSEQ Assay was used to sequence TCRbeta CDR3 regions. After extraction, genomic DNA underwent amplification by bias-controlled multiplex PCR, followed by high-throughput sequencing. The authors' analysis ran thus. To quantify the absolute abundance of each unique TCRbeta CDR3 region, sequences were collapsed and filtered. Usable DNA was measured by amplifying reference genes present in all nucleated cells, and TCRbeta template counts were normalized to that usable DNA to estimate T cell fraction. Repertoire TCRs were annotated as SARS-CoV-2-specific by exact matching of V gene, CDR3 amino acid sequence and J gene to a known reactive TCR set. The reference SARS-CoV-2 TCR set was derived from MIRA and filtered for enrichment in COVID-19-positive ImmuneCODE repertoires, a step that removed public or cross-reactive TCRs. Using the MIRA antigens, annotated TCRs were further analysed by specific ORF or by position within an ORF. Breadth was defined as annotated unique rearrangements over total unique productive rearrangements; depth was the summed frequency of those rearrangements. Two-sided Wilcoxon rank-sum tests were applied when comparing TCR breadth between groups. TCRdb took over this immuneACCESS table, retaining in-frame rearrangements with V and J assigned. Such tables are incomplete; in checked studies, under half of the missing clones stem from an unresolved V gene, and the remainder is unexplained. The V and J calls and clone size were taken over from that table, and D and trimming were inferred from the DNA. Across this sample there are over 85,000 clones, with approximately 82% seen only once. Approximately 16% of the sample is taken by the ten largest.

Read against the paper, the sample's time point label means: individuals recovered from natural SARS-CoV-2 infection. In the case of this clone: Its binding antigen is unknown. Base-call qualities are not available, and no considerably larger clone is one nucleotide away.

This clonotype was sampled from a human donor who had recovered from COVID-19. This chain is built from TRBV2 and TRBJ1-1; 10 bases in the junction line up with TRBD1. The specimen comprised peripheral blood, sampled after recovery from COVID-19. The sequenced DNA: TGTGCCAGCAGTGCCGACAGGGGGCGAGGGACTGAAGCTTTCTTT. This yields the protein CASSADRGRGTEAFF.